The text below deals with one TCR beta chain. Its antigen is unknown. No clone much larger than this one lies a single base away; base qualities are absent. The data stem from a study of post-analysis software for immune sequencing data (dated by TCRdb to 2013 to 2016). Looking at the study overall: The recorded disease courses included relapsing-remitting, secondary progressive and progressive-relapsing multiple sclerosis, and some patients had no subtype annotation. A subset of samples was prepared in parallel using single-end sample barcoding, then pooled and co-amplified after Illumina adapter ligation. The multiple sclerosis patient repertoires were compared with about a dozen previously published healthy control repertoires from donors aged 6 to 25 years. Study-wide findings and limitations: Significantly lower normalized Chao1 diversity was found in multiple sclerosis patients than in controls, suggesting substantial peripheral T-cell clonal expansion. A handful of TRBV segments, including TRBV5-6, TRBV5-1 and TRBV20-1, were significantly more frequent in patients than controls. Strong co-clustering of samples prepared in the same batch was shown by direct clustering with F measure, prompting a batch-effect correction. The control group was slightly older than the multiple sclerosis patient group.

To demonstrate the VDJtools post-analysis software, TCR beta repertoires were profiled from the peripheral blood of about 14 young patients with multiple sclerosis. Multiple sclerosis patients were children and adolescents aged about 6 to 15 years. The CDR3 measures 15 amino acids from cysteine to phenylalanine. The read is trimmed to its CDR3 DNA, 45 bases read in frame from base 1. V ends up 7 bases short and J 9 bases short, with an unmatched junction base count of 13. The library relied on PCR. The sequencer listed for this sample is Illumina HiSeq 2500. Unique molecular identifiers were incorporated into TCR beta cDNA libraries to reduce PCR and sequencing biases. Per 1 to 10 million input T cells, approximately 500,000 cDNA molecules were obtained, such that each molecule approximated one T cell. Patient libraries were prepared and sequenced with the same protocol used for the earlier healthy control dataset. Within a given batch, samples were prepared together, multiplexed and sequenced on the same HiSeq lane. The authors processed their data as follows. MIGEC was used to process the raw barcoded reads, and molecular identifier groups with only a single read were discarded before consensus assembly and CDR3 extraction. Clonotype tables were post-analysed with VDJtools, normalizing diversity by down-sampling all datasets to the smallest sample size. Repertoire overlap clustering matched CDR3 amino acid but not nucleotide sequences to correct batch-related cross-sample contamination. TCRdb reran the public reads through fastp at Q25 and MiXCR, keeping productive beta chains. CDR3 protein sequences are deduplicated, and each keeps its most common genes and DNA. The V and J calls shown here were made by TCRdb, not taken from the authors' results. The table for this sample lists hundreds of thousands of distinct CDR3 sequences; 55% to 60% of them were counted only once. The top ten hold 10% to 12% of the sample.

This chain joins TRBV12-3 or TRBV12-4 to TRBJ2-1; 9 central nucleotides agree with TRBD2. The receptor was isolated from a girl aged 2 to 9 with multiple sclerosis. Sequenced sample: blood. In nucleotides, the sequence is TGTGCCAGCAATCGAGGGTCTAGCGGGAATAGTGAGCAGTTCTTC. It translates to CASNRGSSGNSEQFF.